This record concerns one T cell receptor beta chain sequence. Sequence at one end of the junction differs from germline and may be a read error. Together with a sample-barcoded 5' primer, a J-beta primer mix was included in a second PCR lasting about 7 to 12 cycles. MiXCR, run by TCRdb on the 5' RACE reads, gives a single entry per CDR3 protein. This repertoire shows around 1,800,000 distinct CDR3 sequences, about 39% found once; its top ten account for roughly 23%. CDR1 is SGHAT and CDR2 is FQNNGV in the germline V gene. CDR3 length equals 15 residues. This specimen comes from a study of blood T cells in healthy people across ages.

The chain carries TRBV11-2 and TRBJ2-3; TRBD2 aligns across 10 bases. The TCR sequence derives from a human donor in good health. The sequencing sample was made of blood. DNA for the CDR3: TGTACCAGCAGCTTAGAGCGGGGGGGCAGGTATACGCAGTATTTT. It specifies CTSSLERGGRYTQYF.